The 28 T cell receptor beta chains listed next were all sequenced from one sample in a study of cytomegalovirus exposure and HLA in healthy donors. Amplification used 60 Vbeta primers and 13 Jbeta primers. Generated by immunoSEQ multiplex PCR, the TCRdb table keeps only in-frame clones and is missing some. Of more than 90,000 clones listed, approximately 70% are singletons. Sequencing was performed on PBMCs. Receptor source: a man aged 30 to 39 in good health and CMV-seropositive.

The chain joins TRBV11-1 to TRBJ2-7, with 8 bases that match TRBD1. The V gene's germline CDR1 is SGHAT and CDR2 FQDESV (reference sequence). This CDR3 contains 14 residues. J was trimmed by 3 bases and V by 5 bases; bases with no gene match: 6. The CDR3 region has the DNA TGTGCCAGCAGCCCCCGGACAGGGAACTACGAGCAGTACTTC. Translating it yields CASSPRTGNYEQYF.

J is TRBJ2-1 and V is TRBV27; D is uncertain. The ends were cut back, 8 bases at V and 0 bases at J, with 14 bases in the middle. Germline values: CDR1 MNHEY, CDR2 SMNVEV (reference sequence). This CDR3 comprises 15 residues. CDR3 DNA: TGTGCCAGCCGTAAAGTCGTCAGCTCCTACAATGAGCAGTTCTTC. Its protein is CASRKVVSSYNEQFF.

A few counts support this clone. The CDR3 sequence is CASGSAPSGGDEQYF. The DNA of the CDR3 is TGTGCCAGCGGTTCAGCCCCTAGCGGGGGGGACGAGCAGTACTTC. V gene TRBV6-1 combines with J gene TRBJ2-7, with 12 nucleotides matching TRBD2. Trimming at V came to 8 bases and at J to 5 bases, leaving 10 bases not matched to a gene. The CDR3 sequence is 15 residues long. Germline-derived CDR1 and CDR2 are MNHNS and SASEGT.

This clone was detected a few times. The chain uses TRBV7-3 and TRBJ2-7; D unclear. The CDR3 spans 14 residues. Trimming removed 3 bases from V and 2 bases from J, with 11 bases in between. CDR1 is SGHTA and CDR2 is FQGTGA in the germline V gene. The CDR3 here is CASSFGPPAYEQYV. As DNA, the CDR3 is TGTGCCAGCAGCTTTGGGCCTCCTGCCTACGAGCAGTACGTC.

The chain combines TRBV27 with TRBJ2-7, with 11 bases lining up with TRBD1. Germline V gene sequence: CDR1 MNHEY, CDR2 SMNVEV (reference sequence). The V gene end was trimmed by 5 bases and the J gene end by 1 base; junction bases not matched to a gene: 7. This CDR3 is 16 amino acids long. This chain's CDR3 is CASSPPGQGVSYEQYV. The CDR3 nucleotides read TGTGCCAGCAGTCCCCCGGGACAGGGGGTTTCCTACGAGCAGTACGTC.

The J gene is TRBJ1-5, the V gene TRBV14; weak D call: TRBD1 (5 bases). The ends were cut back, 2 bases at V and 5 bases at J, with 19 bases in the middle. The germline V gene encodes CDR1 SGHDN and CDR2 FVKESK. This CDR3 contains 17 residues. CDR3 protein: CASSQKRAGQEYQPQHF. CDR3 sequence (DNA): TGTGCCAGCAGCCAAAAGCGGGCGGGGCAAGAGTATCAGCCCCAGCATTTT.

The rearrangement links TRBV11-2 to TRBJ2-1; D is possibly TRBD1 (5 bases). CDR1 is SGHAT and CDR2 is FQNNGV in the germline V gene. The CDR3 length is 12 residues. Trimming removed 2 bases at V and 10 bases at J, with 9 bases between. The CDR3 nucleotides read TGTGCCAGCAGCTTACCAGGGTTGGAGCAGTTCTTC. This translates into CASSLPGLEQFF.

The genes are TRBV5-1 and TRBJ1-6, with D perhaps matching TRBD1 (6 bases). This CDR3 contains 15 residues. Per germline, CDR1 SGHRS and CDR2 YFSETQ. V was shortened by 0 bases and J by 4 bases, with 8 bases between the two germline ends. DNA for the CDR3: TGCGCCAGCAGCTTGGGGACAGAGTATAATTCACCCCTCCACTTT. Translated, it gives CASSLGTEYNSPLHF.

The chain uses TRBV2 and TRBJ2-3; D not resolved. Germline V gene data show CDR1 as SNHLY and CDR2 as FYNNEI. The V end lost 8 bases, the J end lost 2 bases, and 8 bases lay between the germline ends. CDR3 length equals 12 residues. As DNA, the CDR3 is TGTGCCAGCGCTACTTTCACAGATACGCAGTATTTT. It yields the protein CASATFTDTQYF. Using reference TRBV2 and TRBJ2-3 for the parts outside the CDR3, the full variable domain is EPEVTQTPSHQVTQMGQEVILRCVPISNHLYFYWYRQILGQKVEFLVSFYNNEISEKSEIFDDQFSVERPDGSNFTLKIRSTKLEDSAMYFCASATFTDTQYFGPGTRLTVL.

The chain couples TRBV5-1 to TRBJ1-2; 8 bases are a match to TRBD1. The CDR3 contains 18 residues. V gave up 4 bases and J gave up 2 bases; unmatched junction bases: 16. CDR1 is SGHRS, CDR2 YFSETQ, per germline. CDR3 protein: CASSRGTGDSPLNYGYTF. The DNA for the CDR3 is TGCGCCAGCAGCCGTGGGACAGGAGATAGCCCATTGAACTATGGCTACACCTTC.

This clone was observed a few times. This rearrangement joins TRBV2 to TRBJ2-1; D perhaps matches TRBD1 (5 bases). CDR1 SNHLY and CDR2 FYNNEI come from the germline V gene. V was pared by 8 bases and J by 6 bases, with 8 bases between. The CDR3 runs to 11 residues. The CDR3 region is CASGAGNEQFF. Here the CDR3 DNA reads TGTGCCAGCGGGGCAGGCAATGAGCAGTTCTTC. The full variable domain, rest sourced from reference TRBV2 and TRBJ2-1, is EPEVTQTPSHQVTQMGQEVILRCVPISNHLYFYWYRQILGQKVEFLVSFYNNEISEKSEIFDDQFSVERPDGSNFTLKIRSTKLEDSAMYFCASGAGNEQFFGPGTRLTVL.

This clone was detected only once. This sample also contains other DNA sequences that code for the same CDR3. CDR3 residues: CASSPLAGQGAQYEQYF. The CDR3 nucleotides are TGTGCCAGCTCACCCCTGGCGGGACAGGGGGCTCAGTACGAGCAGTACTTC. The chain uses TRBV18 and TRBJ2-7, with 12 nucleotides matching TRBD1. This CDR3 is 17 amino acids long. Germline assignment: CDR1 KGHSH and CDR2 LQKENI. The J segment lost 4 bases and the V segment lost 3 bases, leaving 10 bases of the junction unmatched.

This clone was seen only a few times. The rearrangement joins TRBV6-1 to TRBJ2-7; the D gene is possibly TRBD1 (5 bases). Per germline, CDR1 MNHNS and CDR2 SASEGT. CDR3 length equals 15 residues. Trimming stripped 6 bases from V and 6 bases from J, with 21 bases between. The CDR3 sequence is CASRPDIFTGAEQYF. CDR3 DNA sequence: TGTGCCAGCAGGCCCGACATATTCACAGGTGCCGAGCAGTACTTC.

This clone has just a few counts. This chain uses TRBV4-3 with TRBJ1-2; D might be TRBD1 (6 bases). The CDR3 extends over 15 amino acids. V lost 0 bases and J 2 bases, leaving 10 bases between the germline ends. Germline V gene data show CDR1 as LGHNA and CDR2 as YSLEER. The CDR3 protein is CASSQDTGQNYGYTF. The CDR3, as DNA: TGCGCCAGCAGCCAAGACACCGGACAGAACTATGGCTACACCTTC.

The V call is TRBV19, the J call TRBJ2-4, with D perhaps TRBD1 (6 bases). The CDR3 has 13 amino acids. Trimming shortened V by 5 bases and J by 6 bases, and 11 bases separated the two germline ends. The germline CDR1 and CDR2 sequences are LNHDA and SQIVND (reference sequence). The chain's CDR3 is CASSFGRGNIQYF. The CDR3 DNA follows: TGTGCCAGTAGTTTTGGCAGGGGAAACATTCAGTACTTC.

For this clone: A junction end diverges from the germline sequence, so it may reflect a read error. CDR3 nucleotides: TGTTCCAGCAGCGGTCTAGCGGGAGGGACAGATACGCAGTATTTT. This gives the protein CSSSGLAGGTDTQYF. V usage is TRBV7-9 and J usage is TRBJ2-3; 12 bases fit TRBD2. CDR3 length: 15 residues. From germline, CDR1 is SEHNR and CDR2 FQNEAQ (reference sequence).

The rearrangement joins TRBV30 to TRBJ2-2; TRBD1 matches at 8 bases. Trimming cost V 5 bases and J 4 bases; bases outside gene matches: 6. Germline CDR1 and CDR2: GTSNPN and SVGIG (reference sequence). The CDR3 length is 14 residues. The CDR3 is CAWHRGTTTGELFF. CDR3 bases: TGTGCCTGGCACAGGGGGACCACCACCGGGGAGCTGTTTTTT.

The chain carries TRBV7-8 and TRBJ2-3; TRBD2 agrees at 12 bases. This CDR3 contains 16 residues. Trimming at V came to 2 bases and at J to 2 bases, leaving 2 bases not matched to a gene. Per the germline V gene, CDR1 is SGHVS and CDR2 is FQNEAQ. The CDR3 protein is CASSLTSGGITDTQYF. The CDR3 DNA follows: TGTGCCAGCAGCTTAACTAGCGGGGGGATCACAGATACGCAGTATTTT.

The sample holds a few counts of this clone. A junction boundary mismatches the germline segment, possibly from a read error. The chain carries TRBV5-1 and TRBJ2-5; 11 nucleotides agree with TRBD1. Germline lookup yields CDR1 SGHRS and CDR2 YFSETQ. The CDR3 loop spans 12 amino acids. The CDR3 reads CASSSGQGDTHF. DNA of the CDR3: TGCGCCAGCAGCTCGGGACAGGGGGACACCCACTTC.

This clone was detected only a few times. This CDR3 reads CASSRTEGSYEQYV. DNA of the CDR3: TGTGCCAGCAGCCGGACAGAAGGATCCTACGAGCAGTACGTC. The genes are TRBV5-6 and TRBJ2-7; D might be TRBD1 (6 bases). Germline V CDR1 and CDR2: SGHDT, YYEEEE. There are 14 residues in the CDR3. The V end lost 4 bases, the J end lost 1 base, and 12 bases lay between the germline ends.

The CDR3 loop is CASSEIRDTYGYTF. In DNA form, the CDR3 reads TGTGCCAGCAGTGAAATCCGGGACACCTATGGCTACACCTTC. This sequence joins TRBV6-1 and TRBJ1-2; possible D gene TRBD1, 6 bases. The CDR3 is 14 residues long. Germline CDR1 MNHNS, CDR2 SASEGT. V was cut by 2 bases and J by 4 bases, with 11 bases left in between.

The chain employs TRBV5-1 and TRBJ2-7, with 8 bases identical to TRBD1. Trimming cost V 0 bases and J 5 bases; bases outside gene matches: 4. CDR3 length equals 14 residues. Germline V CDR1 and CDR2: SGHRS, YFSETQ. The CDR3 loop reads CASSLAQGAHEQYF. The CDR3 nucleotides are TGCGCCAGCAGCTTGGCCCAGGGGGCCCACGAGCAGTACTTC.

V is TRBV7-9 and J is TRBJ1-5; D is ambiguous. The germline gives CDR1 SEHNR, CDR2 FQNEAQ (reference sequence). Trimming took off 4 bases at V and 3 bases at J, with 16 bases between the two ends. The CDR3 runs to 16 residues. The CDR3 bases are TGTGCCAGCAGCTCTACAGACCACAGCACCAATCAGCCCCAGCATTTT. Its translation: CASSSTDHSTNQPQHF.

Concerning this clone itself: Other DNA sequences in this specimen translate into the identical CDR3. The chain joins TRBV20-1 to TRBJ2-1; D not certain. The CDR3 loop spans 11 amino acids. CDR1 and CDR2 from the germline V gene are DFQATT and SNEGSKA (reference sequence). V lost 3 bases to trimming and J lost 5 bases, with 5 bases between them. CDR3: CSARADNEQFF. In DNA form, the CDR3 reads TGCAGTGCTAGGGCAGACAATGAGCAGTTCTTC.

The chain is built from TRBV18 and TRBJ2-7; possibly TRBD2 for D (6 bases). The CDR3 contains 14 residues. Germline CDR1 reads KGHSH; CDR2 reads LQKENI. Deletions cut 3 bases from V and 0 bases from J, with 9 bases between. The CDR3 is CASSPPGLSYEQYV. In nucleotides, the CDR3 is TGTGCCAGCTCACCCCCGGGACTCTCCTACGAGCAGTACGTC.

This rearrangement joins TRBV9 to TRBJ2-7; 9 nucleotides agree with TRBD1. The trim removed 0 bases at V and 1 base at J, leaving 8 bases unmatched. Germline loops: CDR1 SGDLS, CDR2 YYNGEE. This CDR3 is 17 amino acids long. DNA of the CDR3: TGTGCCAGCAGCGTAGAGGGACAGGGAGCACGATCCTACGAGCAGTACTTC. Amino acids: CASSVEGQGARSYEQYF. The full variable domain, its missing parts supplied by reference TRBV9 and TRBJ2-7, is DSGVTQTPKHLITATGQRVTLRCSPRSGDLSVYWYQQSLDQGLQFLIQYYNGEERAKGNILERFSAQQFPDLHSELNLSSLELGDSALYFCASSVEGQGARSYEQYFGPGTRLTVT.

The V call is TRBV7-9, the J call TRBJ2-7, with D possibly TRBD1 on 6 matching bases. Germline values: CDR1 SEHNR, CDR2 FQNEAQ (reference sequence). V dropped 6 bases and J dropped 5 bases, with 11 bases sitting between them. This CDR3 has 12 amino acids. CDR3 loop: CASRNYRDEQYF. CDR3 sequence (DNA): TGTGCCAGCAGAAATTACAGGGACGAGCAGTACTTC.

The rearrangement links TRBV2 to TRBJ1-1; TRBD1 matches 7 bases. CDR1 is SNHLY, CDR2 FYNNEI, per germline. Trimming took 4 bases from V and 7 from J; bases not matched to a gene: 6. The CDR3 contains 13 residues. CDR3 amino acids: CASSVTGFVEAFF. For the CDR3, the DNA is TGTGCCAGCAGTGTGACAGGGTTTGTTGAAGCTTTCTTT.